A selection of T cell receptor beta chains follows, all from one sample in a study of T cell responses to AZD1222 COVID-19 vaccine. The data were produced by immunoSEQ multiplex PCR, yet TCRdb's version contains in-frame clones alone and is incomplete. The profile shows approximately 140,000 clones, roughly 90% of them singletons. The sample in question was peripheral blood, obtained on day 0 of AZD1222 vaccination. These receptors were collected from an adult in good health. CDR3s include the opening cysteine and the closing phenylalanine or tryptophan. D genes are given only for firm matches. Some rows mark clone size as missing; the rest say once, few, many or name a class of expanded clone.

>TRBJ2-1|TRBV27|-|-
TGTGCCAGCAGTGGGAGTAGTAGTCCTAACAATGAGCAGTTCTTC
CASSGSSSPNNEQFF
>TRBJ2-2|TRBV19|-|-
TGTGCCAGTGCTCGGCGGCAGACCGCGAACACCGGGGAGCTGTTTTTT
CASARRQTANTGELFF
>TRBJ1-2|TRBV2|-|-
TGTGCCAGCTTAGCAGGGCTGAACTATGGCTACACCTTC
CASLAGLNYGYTF
>TRBJ2-2|TRBV7-2|-|TRBD2
TGTGCCAGCCGGGGACTAGCGGCAACCGGGGAGCTGTTTTTT
CASRGLAATGELFF
>TRBJ1-5|TRBV3-1/TRBV3-2|-|-
TGTGCCAGCAGCCAAGATTCGGGGGGTCAGCCCCAGCATTTT
CASSQDSGGQPQHF
>TRBJ2-1|TRBV4-1|-|-
TGCGCCAGCAGCCCGGGGGTACGCAATGAGCAGTTCTTC
CASSPGVRNEQFF
>TRBJ2-7|TRBV11-2|-|-
TGTGCCAGCAGCTCGACGACGAGGATTTACGAGCAGTACTTC
CASSSTTRIYEQYF
>TRBJ2-1|TRBV30|-|-
TGTGCCTGGAGTGGGAGGGGCGGACTTGGAAATGAGCAGTTCTTC
CAWSGRGGLGNEQFF
>TRBJ2-1|TRBV19|few|TRBD2
TGTGCCAGCCGGGGGACTAGCGGGAGGGAGCAGTTCTTC
CASRGTSGREQFF
>TRBJ1-2|TRBV28|-|-
TGTGCCAGCAGTCCCCAGTCGACAGGCTACACCTTC
CASSPQSTGYTF
>TRBJ1-2|TRBV28|-|-
TGTGCCAGCAGTTCTTACAGGGTTTCTGGCTACACCTTC
CASSSYRVSGYTF
>TRBJ1-5|TRBV20-1|-|TRBD1
TGCAGTGCTAGTTGGACAGGGGATGATCAGCCCCAGCATTTT
CSASWTGDDQPQHF
>TRBJ2-3|TRBV4-1|-|TRBD2
TGCGCCAGCAGCCCTAGCGGGGGGGGACCTCGGACAGATACGCAGTATTTT
CASSPSGGGPRTDTQYF
>TRBJ2-5|TRBV6-2/TRBV6-3|-|-
TGTGCCAGCAGTTATCTTACAGGGTTCCAAGAGACCCAGTACTTC
CASSYLTGFQETQYF
>TRBJ2-2|TRBV6-4|-|-
TGTGCCAGCAGTGACTCTGCGGTCACCGGGGAGCTGTTTTTT
CASSDSAVTGELFF
>TRBJ2-1|TRBV7-9|-|TRBD2
TGTGCCAGCAGCTCACGAGGGAAACTAGCGGGAGTCAGCGAGCAGTTCTTC
CASSSRGKLAGVSEQFF
>TRBJ1-6|TRBV19|-|-
TGTGCCAGTAGTTCGGGGGCTATGGGTTCACCCCTCCACTTT
CASSSGAMGSPLHF
>TRBJ2-2|TRBV10-2|-|-
TGCGCCACCGGCCCTGGAGGGGAGCTGTTTTTT
CATGPGGELFF
>TRBJ1-6|TRBV2|-|-
TGTGCCAGCAGTGTCACAGGGTACGGTAATTCACCCCTCCACTTT
CASSVTGYGNSPLHF
>TRBJ2-3|TRBV3-1/TRBV3-2|-|-
TGTGCCAGCAGCCAATACCATTCGTCAGATACGCAGTATTTT
CASSQYHSSDTQYF
>TRBJ2-3|TRBV7-3|-|-
TGTGCCAGCAGCACAGACCACACAGATACGCAGTATTTT
CASSTDHTDTQYF
>TRBJ1-2|TRBV18|-|-
TGTGCCAGCTCACCATTCGGAGAGGGAGGCTATGGCTACACCTTC
CASSPFGEGGYGYTF
>TRBJ2-7|TRBV18|-|TRBD1
TGTGCCAGCTCAACCCGGACAGGCGAGCAGTACTTC
CASSTRTGEQYF
>TRBJ1-2|TRBV6-5|-|-
TGTGCCAGCAGTTATTTCGGCTATGGCTACACCTTC
CASSYFGYGYTF
>TRBJ1-5|TRBV5-4|-|-
TGTGCCAGCAGCGCAACAGGGTTCCAGCCCCAGCATTTT
CASSATGFQPQHF
>TRBJ2-3|TRBV4-1|-|TRBD1
TGCGCCAGCAGCTCTGAAGGGGGCGGCACAGATACGCAGTATTTT
CASSSEGGGTDTQYF
>TRBJ2-7|TRBV6-2/TRBV6-3|-|-
TGTGCCAGCAGTTCAGCCCTCTGGGACGGAGCCTACGAGCAGTACTTC
CASSSALWDGAYEQYF
>TRBJ1-4|TRBV18|-|-
TGTGCCAGCTCACCCTCCGTTTTGGGGTTCGATGAAAAACTGTTTTTT
CASSPSVLGFDEKLFF
>TRBJ1-3|TRBV4-1|-|-
TGCGCCAGCAGCCAAGATATAAGGACCTCCTCTGGAAACACCATATATTTT
CASSQDIRTSSGNTIYF
>TRBJ2-3|TRBV11-2|-|-
TGTGCCAGCAGCTTAACTTGGGGGGGGCTCACAGATACGCAGTATTTT
CASSLTWGGLTDTQYF
>TRBJ2-1|TRBV5-4|-|TRBD2
TGTGCCAGCAGCCGACCCAGCGGGAGTACGGTCTATGAGCAGTTCTTC
CASSRPSGSTVYEQFF
>TRBJ2-1|TRBV10-2|-|-
TGCGCCAGCAGTCGGGGACCCCTCGGGGAGCAGTTCTTC
CASSRGPLGEQFF
>TRBJ1-5|TRBV18|-|-
TGTGCCAGCTCACTCAAGACAGATTCGCAGCCCCAGCATTTT
CASSLKTDSQPQHF
>TRBJ1-2|TRBV28|once|TRBD1
TGTGCCAGCAGTGGACAGGAGGAAGGTTACACCTTC
CASSGQEEGYTF
>TRBJ2-3|TRBV29-1|-|-
TGCAGCGTGGGAGAAGGGGGTTGGGCAGATACGCAGTATTTT
CSVGEGGWADTQYF
>TRBJ1-4|TRBV25-1|-|-
TGTGCCAGCAGTGACCAACCGGGCCCCGTTAATGAAAAACTGTTTTTT
CASSDQPGPVNEKLFF
>TRBJ2-1|TRBV15|-|-
TGTGCCACCAGCAGAGATCTCGCACGGATTGATAATGAGCAGTTCTTC
CATSRDLARIDNEQFF
>TRBJ2-1|TRBV3-1/TRBV3-2|-|TRBD2
TGTGCCAGCAGCGGACTAGCGGGGGCCTACAATGAGCAGTTCTTC
CASSGLAGAYNEQFF
>TRBJ2-7|TRBV23-1|-|-
TGCGCCAGCAGCCCCGCAGGGGCGTCCTACGAGCAGTACTTC
CASSPAGASYEQYF
>TRBJ1-4|TRBV4-2|-|-
TGTGCCAGCAGCCAAGATGCCCCCCGCGTGACGGGTGAAAAACTGTTTTTT
CASSQDAPRVTGEKLFF
>TRBJ2-5|TRBV7-9|-|TRBD2
TGTGCCAGCAGCTTAGCAAGGGCGGGGGGCGATTTGGAGACCCAGTACTTC
CASSLARAGGDLETQYF
>TRBJ2-5|TRBV7-2|-|-
TGTGCCAGCAGATCAGGACCGGGCTACGTAGAGACCCAGTACTTC
CASRSGPGYVETQYF
>TRBJ1-3|TRBV7-6|-|-
TGTGCCAGCAGCTTAGCCCTCTGGAAGAAGGGCTCTGGAAACACCATATATTTT
CASSLALWKKGSGNTIYF
>TRBJ2-1|TRBV7-3|-|-
TGTGCCAGCAGCCTAGATACCCCGGATGAGCAGTTCTTC
CASSLDTPDEQFF
>TRBJ2-3|TRBV7-3|-|TRBD2
TGTGCCAGCAGCACGGGAGGACCCCGAGCGGGCACAGATACGCAGTATTTT
CASSTGGPRAGTDTQYF
>TRBJ2-7|TRBV7-9|-|TRBD1
TGTGCCAGCAGCTTAGTACTCGGGACAGTTGACTCCTACGAGCAGTACTTC
CASSLVLGTVDSYEQYF
>TRBJ1-2|TRBV2|-|-
TGTGCCAGCAGTGGGTGGGGTTTGGGTGGCTACACCTTC
CASSGWGLGGYTF
>TRBJ1-5|TRBV10-3|-|-
TGTGCCATCAGTGTGGAAGGGGAGCAGCCCCAGCATTTT
CAISVEGEQPQHF
>TRBJ1-1|TRBV11-2|-|-
TGTGCCAGCAGCCCCGGGGGGCCGAACACTGAAGCTTTCTTT
CASSPGGPNTEAFF
>TRBJ2-2|TRBV7-2|-|-
TGTGCCAGCAGCTTCGACGACACCGGGGAGCTGTTTTTT
CASSFDDTGELFF